This is a list of T cell receptor beta chains from one sample in a study of blood T cell repertoires in COVID-19. Clones were sequenced by immunoSEQ multiplex PCR, and TCRdb holds only the in-frame ones, with some missing. The sample has 150,000 to 200,000 clones; 90% are singletons. Sample: peripheral blood. The source of these receptors is a man aged 55 to 70 with active or convalescent COVID-19. The CDR3 runs from the conserved cysteine through the conserved F or W. The D gene is left open where the match is weak. Only some rows state a clone size, as once, few, many or a class for expanded clones.

D	size	V	J	DNA	CDR3
-	-	TRBV5-5	TRBJ1-2	TGTGCCAGCACCTATACAGGGATACCTTATGGCTACACCTTC	CASTYTGIPYGYTF
-	-	TRBV11-2	TRBJ2-3	TGTGCCAGCAGCTTTTCAGGAACAGATACGCAGTATTTT	CASSFSGTDTQYF
-	-	TRBV3-1/TRBV3-2	TRBJ1-2	TGTGCCAGCAGCCAAGATCTGGTACGGAACTATGGCTACACCTTC	CASSQDLVRNYGYTF
TRBD1	-	TRBV6-6	TRBJ1-1	TGTGCCAGCAGTTTGACAGGGGAGTACACTGAAGCTTTCTTT	CASSLTGEYTEAFF
-	-	TRBV3-1/TRBV3-2	TRBJ2-3	TGTGCCAGCAGAAACAAGATCTGGGATACGCAGTATTTT	CASRNKIWDTQYF
TRBD2	-	TRBV19	TRBJ2-1	TGTGCCAGTAGGTTCCGTCGAAGGGCGGGAGTAGGGGAGAATGAGCAGTTCTTC	CASRFRRRAGVGENEQFF
TRBD1	-	TRBV11-2	TRBJ2-3	TGTGCCAGCAGCTTAAGCGGACAGGGGTTGGAGGATACGCAGTATTTT	CASSLSGQGLEDTQYF
TRBD1	-	TRBV11-3	TRBJ1-5	TGTGCCAGCAGCTTAGAGGACAGGGGCCGACTTCGTCAGCCCCAGCATTTT	CASSLEDRGRLRQPQHF
-	-	TRBV6-5	TRBJ1-3	TGTGCCAGCAGGTTGGGACACTACTCTGGAAACACCATATATTTT	CASRLGHYSGNTIYF
-	-	TRBV23-1	TRBJ2-2	TGCGCCAGCAGTCAATCGAAGGGGGGGACACCGAACACCGGGGAGCTGTTTTTT	CASSQSKGGTPNTGELFF
-	few	TRBV9	TRBJ2-2	TGTGCCAGCAGCGTAGCCAGGTGGGGGGACACCGGGGAGCTGTTTTTT	CASSVARWGDTGELFF
TRBD2	-	TRBV10-1	TRBJ2-1	TGCGCCAGCAGTGACCGCGGGAGGTCCTACAATGAGCAGTTCTTC	CASSDRGRSYNEQFF
-	-	TRBV2	TRBJ1-2	TGTGCCAGCAGTGGAAGTGCGAGGTTTAATGGCTACACCTTC	CASSGSARFNGYTF